This entry lists 10 T cell receptor beta chains sequenced from one sample in a study of shared clonotypes between healthy human individuals. Profiling relied on immunoSEQ multiplex PCR, and the TCRdb table lists in-frame clones only, not all of them. The sample holds 2 million to 2.5 million clones, around 95% seen once. The specimen was naive CD4+ T cells sorted from blood. Subset reported: CD45RA+ positively selected. These receptors originate from a man between 18 and 29 years old in good health.

V and J are TRBV5-5 and TRBJ1-2, with D uncertain. The CDR3 is made up of 14 amino acids. Germline V gene lookup returns CDR1 SGHKS and CDR2 YYEKEE (reference sequence). Trimming removed 7 bases from V and 2 bases from J, with 15 bases in between. The CDR3 nucleotides read TGTGCCAGCTCCCTAGGGCTAGAAAACTATGGCTACACCTTC. Protein: CASSLGLENYGYTF.

The rearrangement uses TRBV11-2 and TRBJ1-2; D remains unclear. Germline lookup yields CDR1 SGHAT and CDR2 FQNNGV. V lost 5 bases and J lost 0, with 7 bases in between. The CDR3 loop spans 13 amino acids. The CDR3 sequence is CASSRGANYGYTF. The CDR3 DNA follows: TGTGCCAGCAGCCGTGGGGCTAACTATGGCTACACCTTC.

The chain has TRBV5-1 and TRBJ1-4; perhaps TRBD1 as D (6 bases). This CDR3 spans 16 amino acids. The V gene lost 4 bases and the J gene lost 0 bases, with 13 bases spanning the gap. CDR1 is SGHRS, CDR2 YFSETQ, per germline. The CDR3 DNA reads as TGCGCCAGCAGCCTCCGCCAGGGGTCAACTAATGAAAAACTGTTTTTT. Protein product: CASSLRQGSTNEKLFF.

The chain joins TRBV7-2 to TRBJ2-1; no firm D call. The CDR3 extends over 13 amino acids. CDR1 SGHTA and CDR2 FQGNSA come from the germline V gene. Trimming left V 5 bases short and J 7 bases short, with 12 bases between. CDR3 loop: CASSPILPNEQFF. CDR3 nucleotide sequence: TGTGCCAGCAGCCCAATTCTACCAAATGAGCAGTTCTTC.

The chain recombines TRBV19 with TRBJ1-5; TRBD1 is a possible D gene (5 bases). V lost 5 bases and J lost 2, with 13 bases in between. The germline gives CDR1 LNHDA, CDR2 SQIVND (reference sequence). This CDR3 comprises 15 residues. CDR3 bases: TGTGCCAGTAGTTCACAGGCTTGGGGCAATCAGCCCCAGCATTTT. It is translated as CASSSQAWGNQPQHF.

V and J are TRBV5-1 and TRBJ1-3; D unresolved. Germline loops: CDR1 SGHRS, CDR2 YFSETQ. CDR3 length: 16 amino acids. Trimming shortened V by 4 bases and J by 0 bases, and 14 bases separated the two germline ends. In nucleotides, the CDR3 is TGCGCCAGCAGCACCAGTGTTGGGAGCTCTGGAAACACCATATATTTT. Protein: CASSTSVGSSGNTIYF.

The genes are TRBV2 and TRBJ1-1; weak D call: TRBD1 (6 bases). The CDR3 runs 14 residues. Per germline, CDR1 SNHLY and CDR2 FYNNEI. The germline V and J ends were trimmed by 7 bases and 2 bases, with 14 bases remaining between them. CDR3 coding DNA: TGTGCCAGCAATGGCAGGGGTTCCAACACTGAAGCTTTCTTT. Its translation: CASNGRGSNTEAFF.

This chain connects TRBV9 to TRBJ2-4; the D gene is possibly TRBD1 (6 bases). The V gene lost 3 bases and the J gene lost 11 bases, with 15 bases spanning the gap. The length of the CDR3 is 13 residues. Germline CDR1 reads SGDLS; CDR2 reads YYNGEE. The CDR3 sequence: CASSAQGQSVQYF. For the CDR3, the DNA is TGTGCCAGCAGCGCACAGGGACAAAGTGTTCAGTACTTC.

This rearrangement joins TRBV2 to TRBJ2-4; D is undetermined. V lost 5 bases, J lost 4 bases, and 12 bases lay in between. Germline CDR1 and CDR2: SNHLY and FYNNEI. The CDR3 loop spans 14 amino acids. CDR3 loop: CASSPPWAKNIQYF. The CDR3 region has the DNA TGTGCCAGCAGTCCCCCCTGGGCAAAAAACATTCAGTACTTC.

The J gene is TRBJ1-6, the V gene TRBV10-3; D gene unclear. The CDR3 length is 13 residues. V lost 0 bases, J lost 10 bases, and 7 bases lay in between. Germline CDR1 and CDR2: ENHRY and SYGVKD. The CDR3 DNA is TGTGCCATCAGTGAGTCCCCTAGGTCACCCCTCCACTTT. It specifies CAISESPRSPLHF.